This is a list of T cell receptor beta chains from one sample in a study of OX40 agonist ivuxolimab in advanced cancers. TCRdb keeps only in-frame clones here, not all; method: immunoSEQ multiplex PCR. The table lists about 86,000 clones, approximately 88% of them singletons. Material: CD4+ or CD8+ T cells sorted from blood, obtained in a trial of the OX40 agonist ivuxolimab. The receptors stem from an adult with an advanced solid tumor such as melanoma, head and neck, liver or kidney cancer. The CDR3 runs from the conserved cysteine through the conserved F or W. A D gene is named only where the DNA matches it firmly. The size entry is marked missing in some rows and otherwise reads once, few, many or a size class.

d_call,v_call,clone_size,j_call,cdr3_aa,cdr3_nt
.,TRBV28,.,TRBJ2-7,CASSLETEASYEQYF,TGTGCCAGCAGTTTGGAGACGGAGGCTTCCTACGAGCAGTACTTC
.,TRBV28,once,TRBJ1-6,CASSTRIRPYNSPLHF,TGTGCCAGCAGTACCAGGATTCGACCCTATAATTCACCCCTCCACTTT
TRBD1,TRBV6-6,.,TRBJ2-7,CASNTGQGASEQYF,TGTGCCAGCAATACGGGACAGGGGGCGAGTGAGCAGTACTTC
.,TRBV6-4,.,TRBJ2-1,CASSDSGDPFEEQFF,TGTGCCAGCAGTGACTCGGGGGACCCCTTTGAGGAGCAGTTCTTC
TRBD1,TRBV7-7,.,TRBJ2-5,CASSPRTGVGETQYF,TGTGCCAGCAGCCCAAGGACAGGGGTCGGCGAGACCCAGTACTTC
TRBD2,TRBV7-2,.,TRBJ2-7,CASSASSGSSYEQYF,TGTGCCAGCAGCGCTTCTAGCGGGAGCTCCTACGAGCAGTACTTC
.,TRBV28,.,TRBJ1-5,CASSFRQGRFQPQHF,TGTGCCAGCAGTTTCCGGCAGGGAAGGTTTCAGCCCCAGCATTTT
.,TRBV19,.,TRBJ1-1,CASSIVGQGNTEAFF,TGTGCCAGTAGTATAGTAGGCCAGGGCAACACTGAAGCTTTCTTT
TRBD1,TRBV5-1,.,TRBJ2-5,CASSFLVQGQGVIETQYF,TGCGCCAGCAGCTTTTTAGTCCAAGGACAGGGGGTGATAGAGACCCAGTACTTC
.,TRBV6-1,once,TRBJ2-4,CASSSYRDQYF,TGTGCCAGCAGTTCCTACAGAGATCAGTACTTC
TRBD2,TRBV7-8,once,TRBJ2-1,CASSSLVAGVHNEQFF,TGTGCCAGCAGCTCTCTTGTAGCGGGAGTACACAATGAGCAGTTCTTC
.,TRBV7-2,.,TRBJ2-2,CASSPRRVSAGELFF,TGTGCCAGCAGTCCTAGGAGGGTGTCCGCCGGGGAGCTGTTTTTT
TRBD1,TRBV19,once,TRBJ1-4,CASTTGQGGKLFF,TGTGCCAGCACTACGGGACAGGGTGGGAAACTGTTTTTT
.,TRBV7-6,.,TRBJ2-1,CASSFQGGDYNEQFF,TGTGCCAGCAGCTTCCAGGGCGGGGATTACAATGAGCAGTTCTTC
.,TRBV27,.,TRBJ1-1,CASRPSQGNTEAFF,TGTGCCAGCAGACCCTCACAGGGGAACACTGAAGCTTTCTTT
.,TRBV6-4,.,TRBJ2-1,CASSDRQVTVNEQFF,TGTGCCAGCAGTGACAGACAGGTCACGGTCAATGAGCAGTTCTTC
.,TRBV6-1,.,TRBJ2-6,CASSEAEGSGANVLTF,TGTGCCAGCAGTGAAGCGGAGGGATCTGGGGCCAACGTCCTGACTTTC
.,TRBV11-2,.,TRBJ1-6,CASSRGGVESPLHF,TGTGCCAGCAGCCGAGGGGGGGTCGAATCACCCCTCCACTTT
.,TRBV7-3,.,TRBJ2-7,CASSPSGDSYEQYF,TGTGCCAGCAGCCCCTCGGGGGACAGCTACGAGCAGTACTTC
.,TRBV5-1,once,TRBJ2-7,CASSFGGRPYEQYF,TGCGCCAGCAGCTTCGGCGGCAGACCCTACGAGCAGTACTTC